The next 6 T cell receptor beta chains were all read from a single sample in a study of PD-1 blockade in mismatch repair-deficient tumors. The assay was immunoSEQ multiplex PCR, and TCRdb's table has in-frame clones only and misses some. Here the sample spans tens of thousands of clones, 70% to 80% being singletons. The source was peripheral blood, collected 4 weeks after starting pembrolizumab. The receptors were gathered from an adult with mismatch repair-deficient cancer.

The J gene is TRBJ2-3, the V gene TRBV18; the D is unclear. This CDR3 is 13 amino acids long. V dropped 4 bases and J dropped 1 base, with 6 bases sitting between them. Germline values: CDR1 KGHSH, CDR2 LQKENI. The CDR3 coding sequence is TGTGCCAGCTCACAAAAGGGCACAGATACGCAGTATTTT. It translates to CASSQKGTDTQYF.

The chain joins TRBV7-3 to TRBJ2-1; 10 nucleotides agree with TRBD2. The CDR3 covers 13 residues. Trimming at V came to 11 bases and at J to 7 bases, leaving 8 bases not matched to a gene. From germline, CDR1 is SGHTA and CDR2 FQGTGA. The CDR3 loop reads CACSISGRNEQFF. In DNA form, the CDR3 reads TGTGCCTGCTCCATTAGCGGGAGGAATGAGCAGTTCTTC.

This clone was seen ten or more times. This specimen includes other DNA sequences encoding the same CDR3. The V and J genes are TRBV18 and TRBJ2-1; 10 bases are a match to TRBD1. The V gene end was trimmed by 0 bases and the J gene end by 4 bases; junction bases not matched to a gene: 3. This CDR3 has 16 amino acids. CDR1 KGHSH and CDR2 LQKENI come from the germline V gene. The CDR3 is CASSPPDRGLYNEQFF. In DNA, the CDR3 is TGTGCCAGCTCACCACCGGACAGGGGGTTGTACAATGAGCAGTTCTTC. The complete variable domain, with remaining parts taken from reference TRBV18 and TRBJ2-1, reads NAGVMQNPRHLVRRRGQEARLRCSPMKGHSHVYWYRQLPEEGLKFMVYLQKENIIDESGMPKERFSAEFPKEGPSILRIQQVVRGDSAAYFCASSPPDRGLYNEQFFGPGTRLTVL.

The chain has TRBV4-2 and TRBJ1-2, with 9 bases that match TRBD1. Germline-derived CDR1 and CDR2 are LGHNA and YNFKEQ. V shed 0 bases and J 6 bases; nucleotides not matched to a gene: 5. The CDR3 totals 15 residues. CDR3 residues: CASSQEQGAAHGYTF. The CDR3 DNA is TGTGCCAGCAGCCAAGAACAGGGGGCCGCTCATGGCTACACCTTC.

For the CDR3, the DNA is TGTGCCAGCTCATCCCGGGACAGGGGGCACAATAGCCGAACGTTAAGCACTGAAGCTTTCTTT. It encodes CASSSRDRGHNSRTLSTEAFF. V usage is TRBV18 and J usage is TRBJ1-1; 12 nucleotides align to TRBD1. This CDR3 has 21 residues. Germline V gene sequence: CDR1 KGHSH, CDR2 LQKENI. V lost 5 bases, J lost 4 bases, and 23 bases stayed unmatched.

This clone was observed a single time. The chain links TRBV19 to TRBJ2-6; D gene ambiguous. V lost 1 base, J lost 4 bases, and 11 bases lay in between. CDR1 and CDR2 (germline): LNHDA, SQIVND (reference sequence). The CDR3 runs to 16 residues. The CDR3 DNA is TGTGCCAGTAGTATAGCGACCGGGTGGGGGGCCAACGTCCTGACTTTC. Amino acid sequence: CASSIATGWGANVLTF.